The TCR beta chain under discussion was sequenced for a study of cytotoxic CD8 clonotypes in ibrutinib-treated CLL. About the research overall: Mean values per sample were roughly 250,000 productive templates and roughly 90,000 productive rearrangements.

From cryopreserved PBMCs came 1.5 to 2.5 micrograms of genomic DNA used for TCR beta libraries. Repertoires were generated with immunoSEQ multiplex PCR, while TCRdb's copy carries only in-frame clones and drops some. The sample contains about 330,000 clones, 67% of which appear only once. The CDR3 has 14 residues. From germline, CDR1 is LNHNV and CDR2 YYDKDF (reference sequence). V was pared by 0 bases and J by 11 bases, with 13 bases between. This chain uses TRBV15 with TRBJ1-4; a possible D gene is TRBD1 (6 bases). The sequence was collected from a human donor with chronic lymphocytic leukemia. This material consisted of PBMCs, taken after 36 months of ibrutinib treatment. The CDR3 loop is CATSREGAGKKLFF. The CDR3 nucleotides read TGTGCCACCAGCAGAGAGGGGGCTGGGAAGAAACTGTTTTTT.